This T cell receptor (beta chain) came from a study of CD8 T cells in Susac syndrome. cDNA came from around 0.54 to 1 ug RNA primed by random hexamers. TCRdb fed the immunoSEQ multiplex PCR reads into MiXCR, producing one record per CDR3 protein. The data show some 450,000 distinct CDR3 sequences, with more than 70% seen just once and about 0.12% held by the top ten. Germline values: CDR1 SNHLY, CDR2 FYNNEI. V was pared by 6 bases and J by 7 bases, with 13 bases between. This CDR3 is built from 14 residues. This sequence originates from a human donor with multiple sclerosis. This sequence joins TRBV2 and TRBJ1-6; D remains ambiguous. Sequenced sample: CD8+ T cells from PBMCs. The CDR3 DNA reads TGTGCCAGCAGGCCCGGGCCCACGAATTCACCCCTCCACTTT. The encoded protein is CASRPGPTNSPLHF.